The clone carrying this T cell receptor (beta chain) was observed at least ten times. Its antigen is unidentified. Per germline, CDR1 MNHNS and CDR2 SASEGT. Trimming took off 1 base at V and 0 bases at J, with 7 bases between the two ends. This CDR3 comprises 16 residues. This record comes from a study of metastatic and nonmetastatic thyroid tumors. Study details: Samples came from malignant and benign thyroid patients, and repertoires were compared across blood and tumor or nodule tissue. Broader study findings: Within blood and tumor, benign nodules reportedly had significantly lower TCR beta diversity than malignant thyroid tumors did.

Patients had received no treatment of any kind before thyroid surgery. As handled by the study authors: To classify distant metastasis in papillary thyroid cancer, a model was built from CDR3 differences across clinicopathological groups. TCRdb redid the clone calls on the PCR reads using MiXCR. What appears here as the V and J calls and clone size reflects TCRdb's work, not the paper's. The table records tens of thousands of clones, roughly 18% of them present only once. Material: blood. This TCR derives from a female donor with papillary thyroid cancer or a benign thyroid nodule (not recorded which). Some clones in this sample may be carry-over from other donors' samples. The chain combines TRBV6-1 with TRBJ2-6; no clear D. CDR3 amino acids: CASSEEQGSGANVLTF. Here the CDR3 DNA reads TGTGCCAGCAGTGAAGAACAAGGCTCTGGGGCCAACGTCCTGACTTTC.